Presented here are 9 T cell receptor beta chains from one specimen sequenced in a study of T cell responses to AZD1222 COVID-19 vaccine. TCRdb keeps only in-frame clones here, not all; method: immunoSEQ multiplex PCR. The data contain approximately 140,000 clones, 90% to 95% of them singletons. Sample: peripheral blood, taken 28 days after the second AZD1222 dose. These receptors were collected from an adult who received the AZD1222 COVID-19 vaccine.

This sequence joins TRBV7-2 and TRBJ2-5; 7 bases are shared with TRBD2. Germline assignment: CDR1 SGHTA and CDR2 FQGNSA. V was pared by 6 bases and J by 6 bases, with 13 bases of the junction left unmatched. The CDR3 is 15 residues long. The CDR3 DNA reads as TGTGCCAGCAGTCGGAAGACTAGCAGGGTCAAGACCCAGTACTTC. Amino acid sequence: CASSRKTSRVKTQYF.

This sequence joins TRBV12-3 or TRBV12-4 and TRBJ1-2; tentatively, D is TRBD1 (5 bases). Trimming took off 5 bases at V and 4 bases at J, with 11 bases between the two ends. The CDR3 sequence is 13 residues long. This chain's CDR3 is CASSLGRTYGYTF. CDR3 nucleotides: TGTGCCAGCAGTCTGGGACGGACCTATGGCTACACCTTC.

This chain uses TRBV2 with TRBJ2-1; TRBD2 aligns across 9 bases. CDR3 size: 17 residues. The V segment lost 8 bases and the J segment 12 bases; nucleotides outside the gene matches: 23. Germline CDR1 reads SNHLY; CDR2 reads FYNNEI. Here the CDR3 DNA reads TGTGCCAGCGAGGGACAGAATGTGGCGGGAGGGTTTACGCGGCAGTTCTTC. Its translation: CASEGQNVAGGFTRQFF.

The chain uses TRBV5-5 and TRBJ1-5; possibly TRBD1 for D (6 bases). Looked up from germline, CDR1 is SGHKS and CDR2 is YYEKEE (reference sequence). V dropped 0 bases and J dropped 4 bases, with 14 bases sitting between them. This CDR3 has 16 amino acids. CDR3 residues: CASSLGQGNDNQPQHF. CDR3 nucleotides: TGTGCCAGCAGCTTGGGGCAGGGGAACGATAATCAGCCCCAGCATTTT.

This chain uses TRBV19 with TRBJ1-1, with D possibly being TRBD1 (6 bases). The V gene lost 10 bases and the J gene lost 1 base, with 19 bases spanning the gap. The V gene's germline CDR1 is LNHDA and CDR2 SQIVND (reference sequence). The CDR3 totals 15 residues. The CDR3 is CATHPRGEENTEAFF. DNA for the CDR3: TGTGCCACACACCCTAGGGGGGAGGAGAACACTGAAGCTTTCTTT.

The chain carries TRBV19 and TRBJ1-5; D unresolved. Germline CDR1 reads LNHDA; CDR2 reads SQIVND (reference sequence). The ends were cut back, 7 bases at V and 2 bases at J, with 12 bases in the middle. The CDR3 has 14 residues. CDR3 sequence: CASNLRRGNQPQHF. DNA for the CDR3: TGTGCCAGTAACCTTAGGAGGGGCAATCAGCCCCAGCATTTT.

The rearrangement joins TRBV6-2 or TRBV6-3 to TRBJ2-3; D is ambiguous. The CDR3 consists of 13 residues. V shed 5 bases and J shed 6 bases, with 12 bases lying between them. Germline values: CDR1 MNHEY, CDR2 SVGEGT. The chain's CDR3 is CASSTPLGDTQYF. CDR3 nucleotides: TGTGCCAGCAGTACCCCTTTAGGGGATACGCAGTATTTT.

CDR3 loop: CASSVGPGSGANVLTF. The DNA of the CDR3 is TGTGCCAGCAGCGTAGGTCCAGGCTCTGGGGCCAACGTCCTGACTTTC. This rearrangement joins TRBV9 to TRBJ2-6; no clear D gene. The ends were cut back, 0 bases at V and 0 bases at J, with 7 bases in the middle. Looked up from germline, CDR1 is SGDLS and CDR2 is YYNGEE. The CDR3 totals 16 residues.

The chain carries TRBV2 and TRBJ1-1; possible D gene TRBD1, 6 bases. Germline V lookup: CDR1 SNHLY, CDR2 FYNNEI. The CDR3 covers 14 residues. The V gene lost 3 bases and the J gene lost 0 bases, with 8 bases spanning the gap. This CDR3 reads CASSDHRVNTEAFF. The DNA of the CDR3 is TGTGCCAGCAGTGACCACAGGGTGAACACTGAAGCTTTCTTT.